Following are 4 T cell receptor beta chains from one sample sequenced in a study of beta chain features in type 1 diabetes. The study reverse transcribed the entire isolated RNA, so it sequenced expressed TCRB transcripts. Clones were read by immunoSEQ multiplex PCR, and TCRdb kept only the in-frame ones, dropping some. The sample holds under 400,000 clones; roughly a fifth are singletons and the top ten take roughly 0.045%. Input material: naive CD4+ T cells from blood. Receptor source: a woman between 18 and 29 years old in good health.

This clone was recorded a few times. The chain combines TRBV9 with TRBJ2-7; D gene ambiguous. Germline V gene data show CDR1 as SGDLS and CDR2 as YYNGEE. There are 12 residues in the CDR3. V shed 5 bases and J shed 0 bases, with 6 bases lying between them. The CDR3 protein is CASSSSSYEQYF. The CDR3 bases are TGTGCCAGCAGTTCGTCCTCCTACGAGCAGTACTTC.

This rearrangement joins TRBV27 to TRBJ2-3; 8 nucleotides align to TRBD1. The length of the CDR3 is 15 residues. Germline V lookup: CDR1 MNHEY, CDR2 SMNVEV (reference sequence). J was trimmed by 3 bases and V by 6 bases; bases with no gene match: 8. The CDR3 nucleotides are TGTGCCAGCAGGGACAGGGCCTCGGAGACAGATACGCAGTATTTT. Translation: CASRDRASETDTQYF.

The gene calls are TRBV6-1 and TRBJ2-7; tentatively, D is TRBD1 (6 bases). CDR3 length: 10 residues. The germline CDR1 and CDR2 sequences are MNHNS and SASEGT. Trimming took off 2 bases at V and 12 bases at J, with 8 bases between the two ends. Written as DNA, the CDR3 is TGTGCCAGCAGTGAATGGACAGCGTACTTC. Its translation: CASSEWTAYF.

A few counts support this clone. The chain combines TRBV19 with TRBJ2-1; the match to TRBD2 covers 8 bases. Trimming took 2 bases from V and 4 from J; bases not matched to a gene: 7. CDR3 size: 16 residues. Germline V lookup: CDR1 LNHDA, CDR2 SQIVND (reference sequence). The CDR3 nucleotides are TGTGCCAGTAGTATAAATGTGGTAGCGGGGTACAATGAGCAGTTCTTC. Encoded protein: CASSINVVAGYNEQFF.